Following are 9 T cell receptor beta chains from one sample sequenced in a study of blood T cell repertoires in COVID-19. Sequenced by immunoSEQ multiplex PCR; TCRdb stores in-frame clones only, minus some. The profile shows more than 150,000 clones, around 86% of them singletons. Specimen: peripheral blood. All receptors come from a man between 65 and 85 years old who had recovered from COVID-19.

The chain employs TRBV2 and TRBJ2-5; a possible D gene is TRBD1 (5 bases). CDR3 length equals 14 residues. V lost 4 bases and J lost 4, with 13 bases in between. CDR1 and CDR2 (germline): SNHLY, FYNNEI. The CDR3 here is CASSAETVAETQYF. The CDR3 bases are TGTGCCAGCAGTGCCGAGACAGTGGCAGAGACCCAGTACTTC.

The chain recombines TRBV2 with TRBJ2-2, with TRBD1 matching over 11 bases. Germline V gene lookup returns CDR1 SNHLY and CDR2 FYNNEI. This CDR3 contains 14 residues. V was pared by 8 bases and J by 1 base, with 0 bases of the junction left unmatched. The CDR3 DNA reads TGTGCCAGCGGGACAGGGGGGAACACCGGGGAGCTGTTTTTT. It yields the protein CASGTGGNTGELFF.

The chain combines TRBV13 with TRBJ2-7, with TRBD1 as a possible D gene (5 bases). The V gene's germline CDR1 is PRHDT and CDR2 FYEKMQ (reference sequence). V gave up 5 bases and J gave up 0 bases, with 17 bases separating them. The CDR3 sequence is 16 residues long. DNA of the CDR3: TGTGCCAGCAGCCCCCCAGGGCTGCAGAACTCCTACGAGCAGTACTTC. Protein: CASSPPGLQNSYEQYF.

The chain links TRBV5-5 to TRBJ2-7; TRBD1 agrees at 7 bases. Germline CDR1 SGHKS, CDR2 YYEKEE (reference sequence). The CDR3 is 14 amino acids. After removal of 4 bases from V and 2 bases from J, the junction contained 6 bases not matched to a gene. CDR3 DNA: TGTGCCAGCAGCGTGACAGGGAAAGCCTACGAGCAGTACTTC. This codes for CASSVTGKAYEQYF.

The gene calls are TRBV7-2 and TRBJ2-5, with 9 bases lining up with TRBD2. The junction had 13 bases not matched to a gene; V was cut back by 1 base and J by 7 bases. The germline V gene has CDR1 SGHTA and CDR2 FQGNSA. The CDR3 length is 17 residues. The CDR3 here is CASSLGTAGGYQGTQYF. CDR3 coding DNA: TGTGCCAGCAGCTTAGGAACGGCGGGAGGGTACCAGGGGACCCAGTACTTC.

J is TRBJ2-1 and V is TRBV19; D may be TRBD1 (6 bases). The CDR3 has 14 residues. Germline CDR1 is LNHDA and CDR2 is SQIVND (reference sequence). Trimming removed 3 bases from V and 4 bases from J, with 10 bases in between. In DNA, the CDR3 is TGTGCCAGTAGTATCGACAGGAGTTACAATGAGCAGTTCTTC. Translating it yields CASSIDRSYNEQFF.

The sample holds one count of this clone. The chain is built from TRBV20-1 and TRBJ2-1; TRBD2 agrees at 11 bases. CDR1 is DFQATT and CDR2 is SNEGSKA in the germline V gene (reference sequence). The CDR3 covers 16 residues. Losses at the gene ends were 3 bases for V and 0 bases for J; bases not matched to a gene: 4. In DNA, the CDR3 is TGCAGTGCTAGTCCTAGCGGGAGGTACTCCTACAATGAGCAGTTCTTC. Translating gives CSASPSGRYSYNEQFF.

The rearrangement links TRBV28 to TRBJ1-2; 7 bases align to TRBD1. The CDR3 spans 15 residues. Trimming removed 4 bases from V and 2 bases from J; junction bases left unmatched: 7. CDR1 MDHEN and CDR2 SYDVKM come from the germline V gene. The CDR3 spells CASSSQGRANYGYTF. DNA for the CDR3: TGTGCCAGCAGTTCACAGGGGAGAGCGAACTATGGCTACACCTTC.

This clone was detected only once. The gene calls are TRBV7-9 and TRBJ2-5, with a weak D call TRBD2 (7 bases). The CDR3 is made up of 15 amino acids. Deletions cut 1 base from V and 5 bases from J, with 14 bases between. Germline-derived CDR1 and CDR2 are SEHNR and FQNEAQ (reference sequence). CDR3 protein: CASSLGGRGLETQYF. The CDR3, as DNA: TGTGCCAGCAGCTTAGGGGGGCGGGGGCTGGAGACCCAGTACTTC. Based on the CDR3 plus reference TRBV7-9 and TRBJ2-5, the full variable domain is DTGVSQNPRHKITKRGQNVTFRCDPISEHNRLYWYRQTLGQGPEFLTYFQNEAQLEKSRLLSDRFSAERPKGSFSTLEIQRTEQGDSAMYLCASSLGGRGLETQYFGPGTRLLVL.